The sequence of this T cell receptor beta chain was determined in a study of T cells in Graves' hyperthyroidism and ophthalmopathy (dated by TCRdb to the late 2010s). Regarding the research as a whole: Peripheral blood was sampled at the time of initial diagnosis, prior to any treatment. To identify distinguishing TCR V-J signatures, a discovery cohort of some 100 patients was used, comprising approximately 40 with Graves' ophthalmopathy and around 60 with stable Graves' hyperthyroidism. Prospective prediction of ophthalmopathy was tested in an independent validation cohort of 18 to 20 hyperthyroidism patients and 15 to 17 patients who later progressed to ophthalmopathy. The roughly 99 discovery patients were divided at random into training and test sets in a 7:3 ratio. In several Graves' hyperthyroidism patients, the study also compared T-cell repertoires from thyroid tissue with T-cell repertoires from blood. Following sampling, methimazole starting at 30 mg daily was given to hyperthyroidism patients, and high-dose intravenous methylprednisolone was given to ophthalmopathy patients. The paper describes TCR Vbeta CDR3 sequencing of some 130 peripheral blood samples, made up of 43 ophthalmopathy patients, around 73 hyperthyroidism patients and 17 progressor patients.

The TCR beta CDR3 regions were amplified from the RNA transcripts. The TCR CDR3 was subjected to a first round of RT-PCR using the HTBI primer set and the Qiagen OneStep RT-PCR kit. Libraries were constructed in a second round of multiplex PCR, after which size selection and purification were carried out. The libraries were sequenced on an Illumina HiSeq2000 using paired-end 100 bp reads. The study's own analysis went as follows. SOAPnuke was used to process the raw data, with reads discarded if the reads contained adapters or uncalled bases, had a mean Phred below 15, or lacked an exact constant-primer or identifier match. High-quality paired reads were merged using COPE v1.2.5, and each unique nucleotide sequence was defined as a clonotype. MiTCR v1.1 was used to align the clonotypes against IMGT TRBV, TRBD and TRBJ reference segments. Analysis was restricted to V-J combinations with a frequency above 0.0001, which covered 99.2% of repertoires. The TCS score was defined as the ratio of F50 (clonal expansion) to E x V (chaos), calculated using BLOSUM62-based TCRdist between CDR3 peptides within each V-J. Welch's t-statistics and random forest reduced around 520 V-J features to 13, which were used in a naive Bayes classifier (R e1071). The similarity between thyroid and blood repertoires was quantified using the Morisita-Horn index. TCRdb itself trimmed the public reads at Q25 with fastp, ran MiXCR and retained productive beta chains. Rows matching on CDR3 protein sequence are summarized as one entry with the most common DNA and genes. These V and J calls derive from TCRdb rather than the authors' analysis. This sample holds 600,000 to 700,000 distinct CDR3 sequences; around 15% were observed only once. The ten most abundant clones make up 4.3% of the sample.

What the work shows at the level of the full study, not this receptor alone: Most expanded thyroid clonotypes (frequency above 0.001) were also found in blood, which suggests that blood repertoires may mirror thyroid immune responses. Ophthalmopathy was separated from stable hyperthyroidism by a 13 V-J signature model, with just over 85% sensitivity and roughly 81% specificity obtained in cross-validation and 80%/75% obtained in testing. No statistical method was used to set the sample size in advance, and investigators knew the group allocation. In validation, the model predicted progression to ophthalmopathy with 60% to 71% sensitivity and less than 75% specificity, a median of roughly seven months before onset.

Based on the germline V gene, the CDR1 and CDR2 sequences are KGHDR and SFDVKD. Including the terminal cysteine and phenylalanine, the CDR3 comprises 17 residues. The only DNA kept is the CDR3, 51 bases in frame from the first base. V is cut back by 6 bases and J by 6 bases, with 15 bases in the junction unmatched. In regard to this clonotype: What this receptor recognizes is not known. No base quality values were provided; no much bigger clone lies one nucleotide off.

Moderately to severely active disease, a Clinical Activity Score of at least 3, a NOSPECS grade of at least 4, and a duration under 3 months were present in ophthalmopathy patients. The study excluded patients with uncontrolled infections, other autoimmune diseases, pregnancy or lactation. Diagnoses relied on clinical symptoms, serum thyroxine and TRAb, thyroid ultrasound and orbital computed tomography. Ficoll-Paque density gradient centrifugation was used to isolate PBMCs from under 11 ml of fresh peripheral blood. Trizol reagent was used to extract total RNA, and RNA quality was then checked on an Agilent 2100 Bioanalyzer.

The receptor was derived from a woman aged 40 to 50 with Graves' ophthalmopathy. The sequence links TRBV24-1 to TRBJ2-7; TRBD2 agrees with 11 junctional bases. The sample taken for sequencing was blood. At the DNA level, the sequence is TGTGCCACCAGTTCGGGAAGGGGACTAGCGGCCCGAGGCGAGCAGTACTTC. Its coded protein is CATSSGRGLAARGEQYF.